This T cell receptor beta chain was found in a study of cytomegalovirus exposure and HLA in healthy donors. About the research overall: Earlier sequencing of some 180 million T cells yielded fewer than 140 million unique TCR beta sequences.

PCR primers comprised 60 Vbeta and 13 Jbeta primers. The table came from immunoSEQ multiplex PCR; TCRdb's copy has only in-frame clones and leaves some out. The sample includes about 37,000 clones, over 70% of them seen just once. As for this clone: The antigen is undetermined.

Whole-study findings and limits: The study listed 150 to 200 cytomegalovirus-associated TCR beta chains. Three CMV-associated chains were confirmed in vitro to be specific for CMV antigens.

Germline V gene data show CDR1 as MNHEY and CDR2 as SVGAGI. With 0 bases removed from V and 2 bases from J, the gap between germline ends came to 7 bases. The CDR3 runs 14 residues. The clonotype was recovered from a man aged 30 to 45 in good health and CMV-seronegative. The V gene is TRBV6-5, the J gene TRBJ1-2; D remains ambiguous. The sequenced material came from PBMCs. The CDR3 protein is CASSYSTENYGYTF. The DNA of the CDR3 is TGTGCCAGCAGTTACTCCACAGAGAACTATGGCTACACCTTC.